These 18 T cell receptor beta chains came from one sample sequenced in a study of blood T cell repertoires in COVID-19. Assay: immunoSEQ multiplex PCR; the TCRdb copy retains only in-frame clones and omits some. This sample has 150,000 or so clones; roughly 90% occur once, and the top ten carry around a quarter. The sequenced sample consisted of peripheral blood. The source is a man aged 55 to 70 with acute or convalescent COVID-19.

The rearrangement uses TRBV6-5 and TRBJ2-1; D is perhaps TRBD2 (5 bases). CDR3 length: 15 amino acids. The V end lost 7 bases, the J end lost 8 bases, and 21 bases lay between the germline ends. Germline CDR1 is MNHEY and CDR2 is SVGAGI. The CDR3: CASTSRGKGKDEQFF. CDR3 nucleotide sequence: TGTGCCAGCACCTCACGAGGGAAGGGCAAGGATGAGCAGTTCTTC.

This clone has a handful of counts. This chain joins TRBV18 and TRBJ1-4; the match to TRBD1 covers 7 bases. Trimming removed 3 bases from V and 4 bases from J; junction bases left unmatched: 2. The CDR3 length is 14 residues. The germline V gene has CDR1 KGHSH and CDR2 LQKENI. This chain's CDR3 is CASSPGQVNEKLFF. The CDR3 DNA follows: TGTGCCAGCTCACCCGGACAGGTTAATGAAAAACTGTTTTTT. The complete variable domain, with remaining parts taken from reference TRBV18 and TRBJ1-4, reads NAGVMQNPRHLVRRRGQEARLRCSPMKGHSHVYWYRQLPEEGLKFMVYLQKENIIDESGMPKERFSAEFPKEGPSILRIQQVVRGDSAAYFCASSPGQVNEKLFFGSGTQLSVL.

This chain uses TRBV5-1 with TRBJ1-2, with a weak D call TRBD1 (5 bases). Trimming took 0 bases from V and 5 from J, leaving 23 bases between them. Germline V gene data show CDR1 as SGHRS and CDR2 as YFSETQ. This CDR3 region has 18 residues. DNA of the CDR3: TGCGCCAGCAGCTTGGAGACAGTGCCCTCCTCAGCCTTATATGGCTACACCTTC. As protein: CASSLETVPSSALYGYTF.

The J gene is TRBJ1-5, the V gene TRBV18; D might be TRBD1 (5 bases). Germline values: CDR1 KGHSH, CDR2 LQKENI. The ends were cut back, 1 base at V and 3 bases at J, with 19 bases in the middle. The CDR3 contains 18 residues. CDR3 protein: CASSPLGPGGGFNQPQHF. Here the CDR3 DNA reads TGTGCCAGCTCACCACTTGGACCCGGGGGAGGGTTCAATCAGCCCCAGCATTTT. The variable domain in full, completed from reference TRBV18 and TRBJ1-5, reads NAGVMQNPRHLVRRRGQEARLRCSPMKGHSHVYWYRQLPEEGLKFMVYLQKENIIDESGMPKERFSAEFPKEGPSILRIQQVVRGDSAAYFCASSPLGPGGGFNQPQHFGDGTRLSIL.

The rearrangement uses TRBV7-2 and TRBJ2-5; no clear D gene. CDR3 length equals 13 residues. Germline values: CDR1 SGHTA, CDR2 FQGNSA. V lost 6 bases and J 2 bases, leaving 10 bases between the germline ends. CDR3 residues: CASSQKLQETQYF. CDR3 bases: TGTGCCAGCAGTCAGAAACTACAAGAGACCCAGTACTTC.

The chain employs TRBV9 and TRBJ1-2; 7 bases agree with TRBD1. The CDR3 consists of 13 residues. After removal of 4 bases from V and 8 bases from J, the junction contained 8 bases not matched to a gene. Germline loops: CDR1 SGDLS, CDR2 YYNGEE. CDR3 amino acids: CASSLTGVGGYTF. CDR3 nucleotide sequence: TGTGCCAGCAGCCTCACAGGGGTGGGAGGCTACACCTTC.

V is TRBV19 and J is TRBJ1-5; possibly TRBD1 for D (5 bases). Germline loops: CDR1 LNHDA, CDR2 SQIVND (reference sequence). The CDR3 has 15 amino acids. V was pared by 1 base and J by 3 bases, with 10 bases between. CDR3: CASSIAGGFNQPQHF. The CDR3 coding sequence is TGTGCCAGTAGTATAGCGGGGGGTTTCAATCAGCCCCAGCATTTT.

The V call is TRBV9, the J call TRBJ1-1; 10 positions match TRBD1. Trimming removed 4 bases from V and 0 bases from J; junction bases left unmatched: 9. Germline CDR1 reads SGDLS; CDR2 reads YYNGEE. This CDR3 has 17 residues. CDR3 coding DNA: TGTGCCAGCAGCCCCCGGACAGGGGGTCTCATGAACACTGAAGCTTTCTTT. It translates to CASSPRTGGLMNTEAFF.

The chain recombines TRBV3-1 (or the pseudogene TRBV3-2) with TRBJ2-1, with TRBD2 identical over 9 bases. With 0 bases clipped from V and 7 bases from J, the junction kept 7 bases outside the gene matches. Germline V gene sequence: CDR1 LGHDT, CDR2 YNNKEL (reference sequence). The CDR3 contains 16 residues. CDR3 amino acids: CASSQELGLALNEQFF. The DNA for the CDR3 is TGTGCCAGCAGCCAAGAATTGGGACTAGCTTTAAATGAGCAGTTCTTC.

The chain is built from TRBV6-6 and TRBJ2-1, with 10 positions matching TRBD2. The junction had 8 bases not matched to a gene; V was cut back by 3 bases and J by 9 bases. The CDR3 totals 15 residues. The germline V gene has CDR1 MNHNY and CDR2 SVGAGI (reference sequence). The CDR3 nucleotides are TGTGCCAGCAGTTATAAAGGACTAGCGGTTTTTGAGCAGTTCTTC. As protein: CASSYKGLAVFEQFF.

The V call is TRBV19, the J call TRBJ2-1; the D gene is possibly TRBD2 (6 bases). Germline CDR1 and CDR2: LNHDA and SQIVND (reference sequence). The CDR3 is made up of 13 amino acids. Trimming removed 9 bases at V and 9 bases at J, with 18 bases between. This chain's CDR3 is CASHQRASGEQFF. The CDR3 coding sequence is TGTGCCAGCCACCAGCGGGCCTCAGGTGAGCAGTTCTTC.

The chain uses TRBV5-5 and TRBJ1-3, with D unresolved. The CDR3 is made up of 16 amino acids. From germline, CDR1 is SGHKS and CDR2 YYEKEE (reference sequence). V dropped 4 bases and J dropped 0 bases, with 14 bases sitting between them. This CDR3 is CASSAGRQISGNTIYF. In nucleotides, the CDR3 is TGTGCCAGCAGCGCAGGAAGACAAATCTCTGGAAACACCATATATTTT.

The V and J genes are TRBV5-1 and TRBJ2-2; 9 positions agree with TRBD1. The germline V gene has CDR1 SGHRS and CDR2 YFSETQ. This CDR3 contains 16 residues. The trim removed 0 bases at V and 6 bases at J, leaving 6 bases unmatched. The CDR3 DNA reads TGCGCCAGCAGCTTGGAACAGGGGGCCGGAGCCGGGGAGCTGTTTTTT. Translation gives CASSLEQGAGAGELFF.

This clone was detected only once. V usage is TRBV27 and J usage is TRBJ2-3; D unclear. Deletions cut 5 bases from V and 4 bases from J, with 4 bases between. The CDR3 is made up of 11 amino acids. CDR1 is MNHEY, CDR2 SMNVEV, per germline (reference sequence). The CDR3 region is CASSIADTQYF. DNA for the CDR3: TGTGCCAGCAGTATCGCAGATACGCAGTATTTT.

The chain combines TRBV6-1 with TRBJ2-1, with D possibly being TRBD1 (5 bases). The CDR3 is made up of 15 amino acids. Germline V lookup: CDR1 MNHNS, CDR2 SASEGT. V was pared by 1 base and J by 8 bases, with 15 bases between. CDR3 amino acids: CASSEVLDTKDEQFF. The CDR3 DNA follows: TGTGCCAGCAGTGAAGTACTGGACACCAAAGATGAGCAGTTCTTC.

The CDR3 loop is CASRSSGEQFF. As DNA, the CDR3 is TGTGCCAGCAGATCTAGCGGGGAGCAGTTCTTC. The chain has TRBV12-3 or TRBV12-4 and TRBJ2-1; 8 nucleotides agree with TRBD2. This CDR3 has 11 residues. With 6 bases clipped from V and 10 bases from J, the junction kept 2 bases outside the gene matches.

The chain uses TRBV19 and TRBJ1-4, with D perhaps TRBD1 (5 bases). V was pared by 7 bases and J by 0 bases, with 18 bases between. Germline-derived CDR1 and CDR2 are LNHDA and SQIVND (reference sequence). This CDR3 is 17 amino acids long. The CDR3 spells CASIHHGGDATNEKLFF. The CDR3 DNA is TGTGCCAGTATTCATCACGGGGGGGACGCAACTAATGAAAAACTGTTTTTT.

The chain carries TRBV27 and TRBJ1-1, with a weak D call TRBD1 (5 bases). V gave up 5 bases and J gave up 1 base, with 11 bases separating them. CDR1 and CDR2 (germline): MNHEY, SMNVEV (reference sequence). The CDR3 covers 14 residues. DNA for the CDR3: TGTGCCAGCAGTGAAGGAGGGGCGAACACTGAAGCTTTCTTT. Translating it yields CASSEGGANTEAFF.